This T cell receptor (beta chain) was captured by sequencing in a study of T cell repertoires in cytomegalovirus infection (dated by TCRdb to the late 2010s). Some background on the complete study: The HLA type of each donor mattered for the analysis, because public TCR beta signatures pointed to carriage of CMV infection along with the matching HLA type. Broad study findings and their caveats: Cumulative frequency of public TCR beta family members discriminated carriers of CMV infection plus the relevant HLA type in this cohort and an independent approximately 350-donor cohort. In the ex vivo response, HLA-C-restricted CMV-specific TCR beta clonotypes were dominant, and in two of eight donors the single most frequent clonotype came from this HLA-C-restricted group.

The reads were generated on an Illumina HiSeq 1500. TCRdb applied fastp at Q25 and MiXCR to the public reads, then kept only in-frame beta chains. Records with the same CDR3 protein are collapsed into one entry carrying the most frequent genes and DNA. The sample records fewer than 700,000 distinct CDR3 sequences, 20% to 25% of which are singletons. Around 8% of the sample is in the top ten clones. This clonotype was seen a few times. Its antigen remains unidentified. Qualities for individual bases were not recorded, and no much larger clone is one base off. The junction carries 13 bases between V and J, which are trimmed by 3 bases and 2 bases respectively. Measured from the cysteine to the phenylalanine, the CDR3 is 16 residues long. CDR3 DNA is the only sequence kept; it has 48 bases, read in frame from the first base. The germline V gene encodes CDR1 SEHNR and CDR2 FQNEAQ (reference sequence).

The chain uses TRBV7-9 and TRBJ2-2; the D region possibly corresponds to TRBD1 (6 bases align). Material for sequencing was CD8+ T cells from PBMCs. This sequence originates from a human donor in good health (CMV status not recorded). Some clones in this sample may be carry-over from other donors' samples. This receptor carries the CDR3 CASSFPGHSNTGELFF. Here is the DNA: TGTGCCAGCAGCTTCCCGGGACACAGCAACACCGGGGAGCTGTTTTTT.